Described below is a single TCR beta chain sequence and its context. Its antigen is as yet unknown. V was pared by 4 bases and J by 3 bases, with 17 bases between. The CDR3 loop spans 15 amino acids. Looked up from germline, CDR1 is SGHRS and CDR2 is YFSETQ. The sorted regulatory T cells were CD4+, CD25-high and CD127-low, with genomic DNA sequenced. This entry comes from a study of regulatory and conventional T cells in RAG deficiency. Study-wide results and caveats: Control T-cell subsets had markedly higher Shannon entropy and lower Simpson indices than RAG-deficient patients. Compared with controls, unique Treg TCR beta sequences dropped roughly 96-fold in Omenn syndrome and CID/AS. In Omenn syndrome, Treg and Tconv repertoires overlapped >75%.

Produced via immunoSEQ multiplex PCR; TCRdb's table is partial and in-frame only. The sample holds about 7,100 clones, 90% to 95% seen once. These same records also appear under a second study, on regulatory T cells. From that report: Primers: 52 TRBV forward and 13 TRBJ reverse. Regulatory T cells showed the strongest V-J pair restriction and V/J gene skewing among patient repertoires.

The TCR comes from a human donor in good health. The gene calls are TRBV5-1 and TRBJ2-7, with D perhaps matching TRBD2 (5 bases). Sequencing was performed on CD127- CD25+ CD4+ Tregs sorted from blood. CDR3 loop: CASSEMRRGHYEQYF. CDR3 bases: TGCGCCAGCAGCGAAATGAGGAGAGGGCACTACGAGCAGTACTTC.